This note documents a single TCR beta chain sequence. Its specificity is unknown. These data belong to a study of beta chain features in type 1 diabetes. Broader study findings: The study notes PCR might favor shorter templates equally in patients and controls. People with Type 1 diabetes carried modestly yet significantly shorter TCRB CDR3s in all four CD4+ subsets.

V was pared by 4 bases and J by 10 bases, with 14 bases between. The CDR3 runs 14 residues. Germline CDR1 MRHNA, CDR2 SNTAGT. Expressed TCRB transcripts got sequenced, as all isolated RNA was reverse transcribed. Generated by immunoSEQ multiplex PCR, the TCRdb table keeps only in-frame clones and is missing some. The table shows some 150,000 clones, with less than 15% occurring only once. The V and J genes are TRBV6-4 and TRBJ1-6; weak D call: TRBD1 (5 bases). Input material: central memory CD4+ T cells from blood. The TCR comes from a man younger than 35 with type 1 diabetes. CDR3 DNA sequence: TGTGCCAGCAGTGCCGGAGACTGGGGCTCACCCCTCCACTTT. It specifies CASSAGDWGSPLHF.